This is a list of T cell receptor beta chains from one sample in a study of somatic mutations in cytotoxic T cells in rheumatoid arthritis. Here immunoSEQ multiplex PCR was the method, and the copy in TCRdb shows in-frame clones only, minus some. The sample shows 30,000 to 45,000 clones, under 90% of them seen only once. Sequenced material: CD8+ T cells sorted from blood. Receptors originate from a middle-aged man in good health. CDR3s include the opening cysteine and the closing phenylalanine or tryptophan. A D gene is named only where the DNA matches it firmly. Rows give clone size only sometimes, using once, few, many, or a class for an expanded clone.

>TRBV30|NA|TRBJ2-3|NA
CAWGPGGSVDTQYF
TGTGCCTGGGGCCCTGGGGGGAGTGTCGATACGCAGTATTTT
>TRBV15|NA|TRBJ2-7|TRBD2
CATSGGLAGDYEQYF
TGTGCCACCAGCGGAGGACTAGCGGGAGACTACGAGCAGTACTTC
>TRBV27|NA|TRBJ2-7|TRBD1
CASSSPGQGVHEQYF
TGTGCCAGCAGTTCCCCGGGACAGGGGGTCCACGAGCAGTACTTC
>TRBV9|NA|TRBJ1-3|NA
CASSAGESSGNTIYF
TGTGCCAGCAGTGCTGGGGAGAGCTCTGGAAACACCATATATTTT
>TRBV9|NA|TRBJ1-6|TRBD1
CASSPRTGGFGSPLHF
TGTGCCAGCAGCCCCCGGACAGGGGGCTTTGGTTCACCCCTCCACTTT
>TRBV27|NA|TRBJ2-7|NA
CASRAGAPYEQYF
TGTGCCAGCAGAGCAGGGGCCCCCTACGAGCAGTACTTC
>TRBV7-9|NA|TRBJ2-1|NA
CASSLVLGEQFF
TGTGCCAGCAGCTTAGTTTTGGGAGAGCAGTTCTTC
>TRBV18|NA|TRBJ1-1|NA
CASSPRRESEAFF
TGTGCCAGCTCACCAAGAAGGGAGTCTGAAGCTTTCTTT
>TRBV5-4|NA|TRBJ1-4|NA
CASSGANEKLFF
TGTGCCAGCAGCGGGGCTAATGAAAAACTGTTTTTT
>TRBV11-3|NA|TRBJ2-2|TRBD1
CASSLFPTGGTGELFF
TGTGCCAGCAGCTTATTTCCCACAGGGGGCACCGGGGAGCTGTTTTTT
>TRBV30|once|TRBJ2-7|NA
CAWSQYYEQYF
TGTGCCTGGAGTCAGTACTACGAGCAGTACTTC
>TRBV10-1|once|TRBJ2-1|TRBD2
CASSGFVAGARNEQFF
TGCGCCAGCAGTGGATTCGTAGCGGGAGCTCGCAATGAGCAGTTCTTC
>TRBV27|NA|TRBJ1-6|NA
CASSLEGYSYNSPLHF
TGTGCCAGCAGTTTGGAGGGGTACTCCTATAATTCACCCCTCCACTTT
>TRBV6-5|NA|TRBJ2-5|NA
CASSYGYQETQYF
TGTGCCAGCAGTTACGGTTACCAAGAGACCCAGTACTTC
>TRBV7-6|NA|TRBJ2-7|NA
CASSLGRTASYEQYF
TGTGCCAGCAGCTTGGGTCGGACAGCGTCCTACGAGCAGTACTTC
>TRBV28|NA|TRBJ2-1|NA
CASDRGGIYNEQFF
TGTGCCAGCGATCGGGGCGGGATCTACAATGAGCAGTTCTTC
>TRBV28|NA|TRBJ2-7|NA
CASIQGTGTYYEQYF
TGTGCCAGCATCCAGGGGACGGGTACTTACTACGAGCAGTACTTC
>TRBV11-2|NA|TRBJ2-7|NA
CASSRGREREQYF
TGTGCCAGCAGTCGCGGACGGGAACGCGAGCAGTACTTC
>TRBV27|NA|TRBJ2-7|TRBD1
CACGQGAHEQYF
TGTGCCTGCGGACAGGGGGCCCACGAGCAGTACTTC
>TRBV9|NA|TRBJ1-3|TRBD1
CASSVEGGGQGSGNTIYF
TGTGCCAGCAGCGTAGAGGGGGGGGGACAGGGGTCTGGAAACACCATATATTTT
>TRBV6-1|NA|TRBJ1-2|TRBD1
CASRTPGQAYTF
TGTGCCAGCAGAACTCCAGGACAGGCCTACACCTTC
>TRBV2|NA|TRBJ2-7|NA
CASAGIEQYF
TGTGCCAGCGCGGGAATCGAGCAGTACTTC
>TRBV29-1|NA|TRBJ2-2|NA
CSVEDHEGADTGELFF
TGCAGCGTTGAAGATCACGAAGGGGCGGACACCGGGGAGCTGTTTTTT
>TRBV5-6|NA|TRBJ1-1|NA
CASSLIPTVTEAFF
TGTGCCAGCAGCTTGATTCCTACAGTGACTGAAGCTTTCTTT
>TRBV6-5|once|TRBJ2-5|NA
CASTQGGIQETQYF
TGTGCCAGCACCCAGGGGGGGATCCAAGAGACCCAGTACTTC
>TRBV4-1|few|TRBJ2-2|NA
CASSRESANTGELFF
TGCGCCAGCAGCCGGGAAAGCGCGAACACCGGGGAGCTGTTTTTT
>TRBV7-9|NA|TRBJ1-4|NA
CASSPEAGGLSNEKLFF
TGTGCCAGCAGCCCCGAAGCGGGGGGCCTCAGCAATGAAAAACTGTTTTTT
>TRBV19|NA|TRBJ1-2|NA
CASSTDGDSNSYGYTF
TGTGCCAGTAGTACCGACGGAGACTCAAACAGCTATGGCTACACCTTC
>TRBV7-6|few|TRBJ2-7|NA
CASSPRVVNGEQYF
TGTGCCAGCAGCCCTAGGGTGGTGAATGGGGAGCAGTACTTC
>TRBV15|NA|TRBJ1-1|NA
CATSTHTRVRTEAFF
TGTGCCACCAGCACCCACACTAGGGTCAGGACTGAAGCTTTCTTT
>TRBV27|NA|TRBJ2-1|TRBD2
CASSLVAGSYNEQFF
TGTGCCAGCAGTTTGGTAGCGGGATCCTACAATGAGCAGTTCTTC
>TRBV27|NA|TRBJ1-4|NA
CASSFGGTNEKLFF
TGTGCCAGCAGTTTCGGAGGGACTAATGAAAAACTGTTTTTT
>TRBV27|NA|TRBJ2-1|NA
CASSLRGSYNEQFF
TGTGCCAGCAGTTTACGTGGCTCCTACAATGAGCAGTTCTTC
>TRBV27|NA|TRBJ2-3|NA
CASSRGSTDTQYF
TGTGCCAGCAGTCGAGGGTCGACAGATACGCAGTATTTT
>TRBV28|NA|TRBJ2-7|NA
CASSGTPGTYEQYF
TGTGCCAGCAGTGGGACCCCCGGGACCTACGAGCAGTACTTC
>TRBV13|NA|TRBJ1-4|NA
CASSPRGAVEEKLFF
TGTGCCAGCAGCCCCCGGGGGGCGGTTGAAGAAAAACTGTTTTTT
>TRBV6-5|NA|TRBJ1-1|NA
CASSLDRDTEAFF
TGTGCCAGCAGCCTCGACCGAGACACTGAAGCTTTCTTT
>TRBV25-1|few|TRBJ1-1|NA
CASGRGPEAFF
TGTGCCAGCGGGAGAGGTCCTGAAGCTTTCTTT
>TRBV4-3|once|TRBJ2-1|NA
CASSQDQGPNQFF
TGCGCCAGCAGCCAAGATCAGGGACCAAACCAGTTCTTC
>TRBV27|NA|TRBJ1-1|TRBD1
CASSLAGGPRWMNTEAFF
TGTGCCAGCAGTTTAGCAGGGGGCCCGAGGTGGATGAACACTGAAGCTTTCTTT
>TRBV11-2|NA|TRBJ2-7|NA
CASSLSVEGYEQYF
TGTGCCAGCAGCTTATCCGTCGAGGGATACGAGCAGTACTTC
>TRBV6-5|once|TRBJ2-3|NA
CASSYSATVGDTQYF
TGTGCCAGCAGTTATAGCGCCACAGTCGGAGATACGCAGTATTTT
>TRBV7-8|NA|TRBJ2-7|TRBD2
CASALGAGGFVHEQYF
TGTGCCAGCGCCTTGGGAGCGGGGGGGTTCGTCCACGAGCAGTACTTC
>TRBV28|NA|TRBJ2-2|NA
CASGVDLHSTGELFF
TGTGCCAGTGGGGTCGACCTACATTCCACCGGGGAGCTGTTTTTT
>TRBV29-1|NA|TRBJ1-1|NA
CSVEKMNTEAFF
TGCAGCGTTGAAAAGATGAACACTGAAGCTTTCTTT
>TRBV28|NA|TRBJ2-7|NA
CASALHEQYF
TGTGCCAGCGCCTTGCACGAGCAGTACTTC
>TRBV27|NA|TRBJ2-7|TRBD2
CASSLRTSDEQYF
TGTGCCAGCAGTTTAAGGACTAGCGACGAGCAGTACTTC
>TRBV2|NA|TRBJ2-7|TRBD1
CASRGAGTGVHEQYF
TGTGCCAGCAGGGGGGCCGGGACAGGGGTCCACGAGCAGTACTTC
>TRBV30|NA|TRBJ2-7|NA
CAWSVTGRYEQYF
TGTGCCTGGAGTGTAACAGGGCGCTACGAGCAGTACTTC
>TRBV7-3|NA|TRBJ1-1|NA
CASKKGEGEYTEAFF
TGTGCCTCTAAAAAGGGGGAGGGGGAGTACACTGAAGCTTTCTTT